This T cell receptor (beta chain) appears in the sequencing data of a study of shared clonotypes between healthy human individuals. Study as a whole: Every donor yielded three CD4 naive, three CD4 memory, two CD8 naive and one CD8 memory plate.

Healthy adults negative for HIV, lacking recent acute infections or vaccinations, served as donors. Memory CD4+ cells were the fraction left after CD45RA+ naive selection. Study results and caveats: Four donors shared around 5.2% of their naive CD4 clonotypes.

The V gene lost 8 bases and the J gene lost 4 bases, with 23 bases spanning the gap. The CDR3 has 16 amino acids. Looked up from germline, CDR1 is MDHEN and CDR2 is SYDVKM. A word on this clone: Its antigen is unknown.

Sequenced by immunoSEQ multiplex PCR; TCRdb stores in-frame clones only, minus some. The sample records about 1.1 million clones, 78% being singletons. Source material: memory CD4+ T cells from PBMCs. Subset noted: CD45RA-negative fraction. This clonotype was sampled from a man younger than 30 in good health. Some clones in this sample may be carry-over from other donors' samples. This chain connects TRBV28 to TRBJ1-2; no clear D gene. The CDR3 DNA reads as TGTGCCAGCGGAACAATATACTCCGGCGAGGTCTATGGCTACACCTTC. Its translation: CASGTIYSGEVYGYTF.